Each of the 18 T cell receptor beta chains below was sequenced from the same sample in a study of shared clonotypes between healthy human individuals. Sequencing was performed with immunoSEQ multiplex PCR; in TCRdb, only in-frame clones are kept and a portion is missing. The sample comprises 740,000 or so clones, around 73% of which are singletons, and around 1.8% rests with the top ten. The sequencing input was memory CD4+ T cells sorted from blood. The subset here: CD45RA-negative fraction. These receptors were taken from a woman in her 30s in good health.

The J gene is TRBJ2-1, the V gene TRBV27, with unresolved D. V shed 3 bases and J shed 9 bases, with 12 bases lying between them. The CDR3 totals 13 residues. Germline CDR1 reads MNHEY; CDR2 reads SMNVEV (reference sequence). The CDR3 nucleotides are TGTGCCAGCAGTTTGAACATTCAGGCTGAGCAGTTCTTC. Protein product: CASSLNIQAEQFF.

This clone has just one count. The genes are TRBV7-3 and TRBJ1-2; D gene uncertain. This CDR3 is built from 15 residues. The V end lost 4 bases, the J end lost 0 bases, and 12 bases lay between the germline ends. Germline values: CDR1 SGHTA, CDR2 FQGTGA. The CDR3 DNA reads as TGTGCCAGCAGCTCCGGCCATCGGTCTAACTATGGCTACACCTTC. This gives the protein CASSSGHRSNYGYTF.

The gene calls are TRBV5-5 and TRBJ2-7, with TRBD1 as a possible D gene (6 bases). CDR3 length: 16 amino acids. The V end lost 3 bases, the J end lost 2 bases, and 18 bases lay between the germline ends. Germline lookup yields CDR1 SGHKS and CDR2 YYEKEE (reference sequence). CDR3 DNA: TGTGCCAGCAGCTCCGCCCCAGGGGCGAGCACCTACGAGCAGTACTTC. Protein product: CASSSAPGASTYEQYF.

This clone has only one observation. This chain uses TRBV2 with TRBJ1-2; D is perhaps TRBD1 (5 bases). Looked up from germline, CDR1 is SNHLY and CDR2 is FYNNEI. V lost 5 bases and J lost 5, with 12 bases in between. The CDR3 loop spans 13 amino acids. The CDR3 region has the DNA TGTGCCAGCAGTAAGACAGAGCGGTATGGCTACACCTTC. Its translation: CASSKTERYGYTF.

The chain joins TRBV15 to TRBJ1-4; D gene ambiguous. CDR1 is LNHNV, CDR2 YYDKDF, per germline (reference sequence). V was cut by 2 bases and J by 8 bases, with 18 bases left in between. CDR3 length equals 16 residues. DNA of the CDR3: TGTGCCACCAGCAGATACAGACAAGGGATCGGCGAAAAACTGTTTTTT. It is translated as CATSRYRQGIGEKLFF.

V is TRBV28 and J is TRBJ1-5; D gene uncertain. The CDR3 runs to 15 residues. Germline assignment: CDR1 MDHEN and CDR2 SYDVKM. Trimming took 5 bases from V and 3 from J, leaving 14 bases between them. CDR3 sequence reads: CASSIQQFSNQPQHF. CDR3 nucleotide sequence: TGTGCCAGCAGTATACAGCAATTCTCCAATCAGCCCCAGCATTTT.

The table lists this clone with a count of one. The chain couples TRBV28 to TRBJ1-4; D is unresolved. V was trimmed by 4 bases and J by 3 bases, leaving 12 bases between them. CDR1 is MDHEN, CDR2 SYDVKM, per germline. This CDR3 spans 15 amino acids. For the CDR3, the DNA is TGTGCCAGCAGTTCCCTCGAGGGAGCTAATGAAAAACTGTTTTTT. It yields the protein CASSSLEGANEKLFF. Full variable domain (outside the CDR3, taken from reference TRBV28 and TRBJ1-4): DVKVTQSSRYLVKRTGEKVFLECVQDMDHENMFWYRQDPGLGLRLIYFSYDVKMKEKGDIPEGYSVSREKKERFSLILESASTNQTSMYLCASSSLEGANEKLFFGSGTQLSVL.

As for this clone: Other DNA sequences from this sample encode an identical CDR3 as well. V gene TRBV6-5 combines with J gene TRBJ2-5, with D possibly being TRBD2 (6 bases). The end of the DNA fits TRBJ2-7 better, so the J call may be wrong. Per the germline V gene, CDR1 is MNHEY and CDR2 is SVGAGI. The CDR3 loop spans 14 amino acids. The CDR3 reads CASSRDFSSYEQYF. CDR3 coding DNA: TGTGCCAGCAGCCGGGACTTTTCCTCCTACGAGCAGTACTTC.

This chain connects TRBV28 to TRBJ1-2; D gene unclear. V was cut by 7 bases and J by 4 bases, with 16 bases left in between. The CDR3 has 14 residues. Per the germline V gene, CDR1 is MDHEN and CDR2 is SYDVKM. The CDR3 reads CASKGQNYLYGYTF. CDR3 in DNA: TGTGCCAGCAAGGGTCAGAATTACCTCTATGGCTACACCTTC.

This chain connects TRBV7-2 to TRBJ2-3, with D tentatively TRBD2 (6 bases). This CDR3 is 14 amino acids long. Germline assignment: CDR1 SGHTA and CDR2 FQGNSA. Trimming stripped 4 bases from V and 0 bases from J, with 8 bases between. The CDR3 sequence is CASSSGTSTDTQYF. As DNA, the CDR3 is TGTGCCAGCAGCTCAGGGACTAGCACAGATACGCAGTATTTT.

This chain links TRBV27 with TRBJ2-3; tentative D call: TRBD2 (5 bases). Per the germline V gene, CDR1 is MNHEY and CDR2 is SMNVEV (reference sequence). The CDR3 is 14 amino acids. Trimming removed 8 bases at V and 0 bases at J, with 12 bases between. DNA of the CDR3: TGTGCCAGCGCAGAAGGGAGAAGCACAGATACGCAGTATTTT. Its translation is CASAEGRSTDTQYF.

The chain is built from TRBV19 and TRBJ2-7; the D gene is possibly TRBD2 (6 bases). This CDR3 is built from 14 residues. Trimming pared 3 bases from V and 2 bases from J, leaving 11 bases between. Germline V gives CDR1 LNHDA, CDR2 SQIVND (reference sequence). This chain's CDR3 is CASSIGDFAYEQYF. The CDR3 region has the DNA TGTGCCAGTAGTATCGGGGACTTTGCCTACGAGCAGTACTTC.

The chain has TRBV6-1 and TRBJ2-7, with D tentatively TRBD2 (5 bases). V shed 4 bases and J shed 9 bases, with 16 bases lying between them. Per germline, CDR1 MNHNS and CDR2 SASEGT. The CDR3 sequence is 13 residues long. In nucleotides, the CDR3 is TGTGCCAGCAGTGCTGGACTGTCCGCTGTGCAGTACTTC. This codes for CASSAGLSAVQYF.

The genes are TRBV19 and TRBJ2-5; D is undetermined. This CDR3 is built from 12 residues. Germline CDR1 is LNHDA and CDR2 is SQIVND (reference sequence). Deletions cut 6 bases from V and 5 bases from J, with 10 bases between. CDR3 nucleotides: TGTGCCAGTAGCTTTTTCGGTGAGACCCAGTACTTC. This sequence encodes CASSFFGETQYF. The full variable domain, its missing parts supplied by reference TRBV19 and TRBJ2-5, is DGGITQSPKYLFRKEGQNVTLSCEQNLNHDAMYWYRQDPGQGLRLIYYSQIVNDFQKGDIAEGYSVSREKKESFPLTVTSAQKNPTAFYLCASSFFGETQYFGPGTRLLVL.

The chain employs TRBV5-1 and TRBJ2-1; 8 nucleotides agree with TRBD2. This CDR3 contains 15 residues. Germline CDR1 reads SGHRS; CDR2 reads YFSETQ. The trim removed 0 bases at V and 2 bases at J, leaving 1 base unmatched. In nucleotides, the CDR3 is TGCGCCAGCAGCTTGGGAGCGGGGGCCTACAATGAGCAGTTCTTC. Translated: CASSLGAGAYNEQFF.

The gene calls are TRBV7-9 and TRBJ2-7, with a weak D call TRBD1 (6 bases). The CDR3 contains 12 residues. Germline assignment: CDR1 SEHNR and CDR2 FQNEAQ (reference sequence). The ends were cut back, 5 bases at V and 12 bases at J, with 17 bases in the middle. The CDR3 DNA sequence: TGTGCCAGCAGCGGCGATGGGGGCCGCATGTACTTC. Translation gives CASSGDGGRMYF.

The rearrangement joins TRBV5-1 to TRBJ2-5; D perhaps matches TRBD2 (5 bases). The CDR3 loop spans 15 amino acids. Trimming took off 0 bases at V and 5 bases at J, with 14 bases between the two ends. Germline V gene lookup returns CDR1 SGHRS and CDR2 YFSETQ. The CDR3 coding sequence is TGCGCCAGCAGCTTGGTTTCCAGCGGCGGCGAGACCCAGTACTTC. This gives the protein CASSLVSSGGETQYF.

On this clone: The same CDR3 arises from other DNA sequences in this sample as well. The chain joins TRBV7-2 to TRBJ1-1; no clear D. Germline V gene data show CDR1 as SGHTA and CDR2 as FQGNSA. The CDR3 contains 13 residues. V was shortened by 4 bases and J by 1 base, with 7 bases between the two germline ends. CDR3 loop: CASSSQRNTEAFF. The CDR3, as DNA: TGTGCCAGCAGCTCACAACGGAACACTGAAGCTTTCTTT. Full variable domain (outside the CDR3, taken from reference TRBV7-2 and TRBJ1-1): GAGVSQSPSNKVTEKGKDVELRCDPISGHTALYWYRQSLGQGLEFLIYFQGNSAPDKSGLPSDRFSAERTGGSVSTLTIQRTQQEDSAVYLCASSSQRNTEAFFGQGTRLTVV.